This passage covers 5 T cell receptor beta chains from one sample sequenced in a study of OX40 agonist ivuxolimab in advanced cancers. Clones were sequenced by immunoSEQ multiplex PCR, and TCRdb holds only the in-frame ones, with some missing. Of about 32,000 clones in the sample, under 95% were seen once. The sample here was CD4+ or CD8+ T cells sorted from blood, taken in a trial of the OX40 agonist ivuxolimab. Receptors originate from an adult with an advanced solid tumor such as melanoma, head and neck, liver or kidney cancer.

The rearrangement links TRBV7-6 to TRBJ2-7, with 8 bases that match TRBD2. The CDR3 length is 17 residues. CDR1 SGHVS and CDR2 FNYEAQ come from the germline V gene. V was pared by 1 base and J by 0 bases, with 8 bases of the junction left unmatched. CDR3 sequence: CASSLGRTGGPSYEQYF. The DNA of the CDR3 is TGTGCCAGCAGCTTAGGACGAACGGGGGGGCCCTCCTACGAGCAGTACTTC.

This clone was seen a single time. This chain uses TRBV5-6 with TRBJ2-1; D gene unclear. The CDR3 has 12 residues. Looked up from germline, CDR1 is SGHDT and CDR2 is YYEEEE. V was clipped by 4 bases and J by 9 bases, with 11 bases between them. CDR3 residues: CASSLGDLEQFF. Here the CDR3 DNA reads TGTGCCAGCAGCCTGGGTGACCTTGAGCAGTTCTTC.

This sequence joins TRBV5-4 and TRBJ2-7; weak D call: TRBD1 (5 bases). V lost 0 bases to trimming and J lost 7 bases, with 8 bases between them. Germline CDR1 and CDR2: SGHNT and YYREEE (reference sequence). The CDR3 length is 12 residues. The CDR3 region is CASSLGTREQYF. The CDR3 nucleotides are TGTGCCAGCAGCTTGGGGACACGGGAGCAGTACTTC.

The V call is TRBV4-2, the J call TRBJ2-7; TRBD2 matches at 9 bases. V was pared by 0 bases and J by 4 bases, with 10 bases of the junction left unmatched. CDR1 and CDR2 (germline): LGHNA, YNFKEQ. The CDR3 loop spans 17 amino acids. The CDR3 region has the DNA TGTGCCAGCAGCCAAGAGGAGGCGGGACTAGCTAGGTACGAGCAGTACTTC. It translates to CASSQEEAGLARYEQYF.

The chain uses TRBV7-9 and TRBJ1-1; 8 bases map to TRBD1. There are 15 residues in the CDR3. V dropped 4 bases and J dropped 4; count of bases not matched to a gene: 8. The germline V gene encodes CDR1 SEHNR and CDR2 FQNEAQ (reference sequence). The CDR3 here is CASSSTLQGGTEAFF. In DNA, the CDR3 is TGTGCCAGCAGCTCAACCTTACAGGGGGGCACTGAAGCTTTCTTT.